Listed below are T cell receptor beta chains from one sample, sequenced in a study of Ad26.COV2.S vaccination and SARS-CoV-2 variants. Libraries were prepared by immunoSEQ multiplex PCR; TCRdb keeps only in-frame clonotypes and omits some of them. The sample contains around 320,000 clones, approximately 80% of which appear only once. The starting material was peripheral blood, obtained in a trial of Ad26.COV2.S vaccine versus placebo. These receptors all come from a person between 18 and 65 years old who received the Ad26.COV2.S COVID-19 vaccine or a placebo. Each CDR3 is given with its conserved first and last residue. Each record gives: D gene, J gene, clone size, V gene, CDR3 DNA, CDR3 protein. A D gene is named only where the DNA matches it firmly. Only part of the rows carry a size: once, few, many, or a class if the clone is expanded.

d_gene: TRBD2; j_gene: TRBJ2-2; abundance: -; v_gene: TRBV9; CDR3nt: TGTGCCAGCAGCGTAGTGGCAGGGAGGGCCGGGGAGCTGTTTTTT; CDR3aa: CASSVVAGRAGELFF
d_gene: TRBD2; j_gene: TRBJ2-3; abundance: -; v_gene: TRBV2; CDR3nt: TGTGCCAGCAGCACCCAGCGGGGGGAAGGGGATACGCAGTATTTT; CDR3aa: CASSTQRGEGDTQYF
d_gene: -; j_gene: TRBJ1-1; abundance: -; v_gene: TRBV7-3; CDR3nt: TGTGCCAGCAGCTTCAGGAAGAACACTGAAGCTTTCTTT; CDR3aa: CASSFRKNTEAFF
d_gene: TRBD1; j_gene: TRBJ1-2; abundance: -; v_gene: TRBV2; CDR3nt: TGTGCCACCTTGACAGGGCAAGTTAGTGGCTACACCTTC; CDR3aa: CATLTGQVSGYTF
d_gene: -; j_gene: TRBJ1-1; abundance: -; v_gene: TRBV11-2; CDR3nt: TGTGCCAGCAGCTTAGTAGGTTTGAACACTGAAGCTTTCTTT; CDR3aa: CASSLVGLNTEAFF
d_gene: -; j_gene: TRBJ1-4; abundance: -; v_gene: TRBV4-1; CDR3nt: TGCGCCAGCAGCCAAGTGGGAAGAGGGACTAATGAAAAACTGTTTTTT; CDR3aa: CASSQVGRGTNEKLFF
d_gene: TRBD1; j_gene: TRBJ2-7; abundance: -; v_gene: TRBV7-6; CDR3nt: TGTGCCAGCAGCTTACGAGGAGTAGGACAGGGGGTCTACGAGCAGTACTTC; CDR3aa: CASSLRGVGQGVYEQYF
d_gene: -; j_gene: TRBJ1-4; abundance: -; v_gene: TRBV28; CDR3nt: TGTGCCAGCAGTACTCTGGTAGGGCTGAATGAAAAACTGTTTTTT; CDR3aa: CASSTLVGLNEKLFF
d_gene: -; j_gene: TRBJ2-7; abundance: -; v_gene: TRBV6-5; CDR3nt: TGTGCCAGCAGTTACTCGGGGACCCACTCCTACGAGCAGTACTTC; CDR3aa: CASSYSGTHSYEQYF
d_gene: -; j_gene: TRBJ2-2; abundance: -; v_gene: TRBV5-4; CDR3nt: TGTGCCAGCAGCTTGTTGGCCCTTAGCGATACCACCGGGGAGCTGTTTTTT; CDR3aa: CASSLLALSDTTGELFF
d_gene: -; j_gene: TRBJ2-3; abundance: -; v_gene: TRBV3-1/TRBV3-2; CDR3nt: TGTGCCAGCAGCCGCCAGTATCCAGATACGCAGTATTTT; CDR3aa: CASSRQYPDTQYF
d_gene: -; j_gene: TRBJ2-7; abundance: -; v_gene: TRBV20-1; CDR3nt: TGCAGTGCTAGTGGCAGGGTAAACGAGCAGTACTTC; CDR3aa: CSASGRVNEQYF
d_gene: -; j_gene: TRBJ1-2; abundance: once; v_gene: TRBV4-1; CDR3nt: TGCGCCAGCAGCCAAATAACAGGGCCAAACTATGGCTACACCTTC; CDR3aa: CASSQITGPNYGYTF
d_gene: -; j_gene: TRBJ1-5; abundance: -; v_gene: TRBV7-8; CDR3nt: TGTGCCAGCAGCTTAGTGGGGGGCGAGGGAGATCAGCCCCAGCATTTT; CDR3aa: CASSLVGGEGDQPQHF
d_gene: TRBD2; j_gene: TRBJ2-3; abundance: -; v_gene: TRBV7-6; CDR3nt: TGTGCCAGTAGCGGGGTGAGCACAGATACGCAGTATTTT; CDR3aa: CASSGVSTDTQYF
d_gene: TRBD1; j_gene: TRBJ1-2; abundance: -; v_gene: TRBV6-5; CDR3nt: TGTGCCAGCAGCCATCGGGACAGCTATGGCTACACCTTC; CDR3aa: CASSHRDSYGYTF
d_gene: -; j_gene: TRBJ2-1; abundance: -; v_gene: TRBV3-1/TRBV3-2; CDR3nt: TGTGCCAGCAGCCAAGGCAGGGCTTACAATGAGCAGTTCTTC; CDR3aa: CASSQGRAYNEQFF
d_gene: TRBD1; j_gene: TRBJ1-4; abundance: -; v_gene: TRBV19; CDR3nt: TGTGCCAGTAGTAGACTCGGGACAGTAGATAATGAAAAACTGTTTTTT; CDR3aa: CASSRLGTVDNEKLFF
d_gene: -; j_gene: TRBJ1-1; abundance: -; v_gene: TRBV2; CDR3nt: TGTGCCAGCAGCCCCGCCCCCACTGAAGCTTTCTTT; CDR3aa: CASSPAPTEAFF
d_gene: -; j_gene: TRBJ1-5; abundance: -; v_gene: TRBV6-5; CDR3nt: TGTGCCAGCAGTATACAGGGTGGCCAGCCCCAGCATTTT; CDR3aa: CASSIQGGQPQHF
d_gene: TRBD1; j_gene: TRBJ1-5; abundance: -; v_gene: TRBV19; CDR3nt: TGTGCCAGTACCCGTTCGACAGGGGAGTCCGGCAATCAGCCCCAGCATTTT; CDR3aa: CASTRSTGESGNQPQHF
d_gene: -; j_gene: TRBJ1-2; abundance: -; v_gene: TRBV20-1; CDR3nt: TGCAGTGCTTCACTCTATGGCTACACCTTC; CDR3aa: CSASLYGYTF
d_gene: TRBD1; j_gene: TRBJ1-2; abundance: -; v_gene: TRBV2; CDR3nt: TGTGCCAGCAGTTGGACAGGGGGCAACTATGGCTACACCTTC; CDR3aa: CASSWTGGNYGYTF
d_gene: -; j_gene: TRBJ1-1; abundance: -; v_gene: TRBV7-2; CDR3nt: TGTGCCAGCAGCTTAGATCCAGACCGGCTGAACACTGAAGCTTTCTTT; CDR3aa: CASSLDPDRLNTEAFF
d_gene: TRBD1; j_gene: TRBJ1-6; abundance: few; v_gene: TRBV4-1; CDR3nt: TGCGCCAGCAGCCAAGAAGTAAATTCCGGGACAGCAAATAATTCACCCCTCCACTTT; CDR3aa: CASSQEVNSGTANNSPLHF
d_gene: TRBD1; j_gene: TRBJ2-7; abundance: -; v_gene: TRBV27; CDR3nt: TGTGCCAGCAGTGCGGGGACAGGTGTCACCTACGAGCAGTACTTC; CDR3aa: CASSAGTGVTYEQYF
d_gene: -; j_gene: TRBJ1-1; abundance: -; v_gene: TRBV18; CDR3nt: TGTGCCAGCTCAAATTCCAGAGGGGACACTGAAGCTTTCTTT; CDR3aa: CASSNSRGDTEAFF
d_gene: TRBD1; j_gene: TRBJ1-5; abundance: -; v_gene: TRBV5-5; CDR3nt: TGTGCCAGCAGCCCGACAGGGAACGCCAATCAGCCCCAGCATTTT; CDR3aa: CASSPTGNANQPQHF
d_gene: TRBD1; j_gene: TRBJ2-5; abundance: -; v_gene: TRBV24-1; CDR3nt: TGTGCCACCAGTGACTGGGACAGCTCGGAGACCCAGTACTTC; CDR3aa: CATSDWDSSETQYF
d_gene: -; j_gene: TRBJ2-7; abundance: -; v_gene: TRBV23-1; CDR3nt: TGCGCCAGCAGTCAATGGCCCACTACCCGACCCTACGAGCAGTACTTC; CDR3aa: CASSQWPTTRPYEQYF
d_gene: -; j_gene: TRBJ1-5; abundance: -; v_gene: TRBV4-2; CDR3nt: TGTGCCAGCAGCCCCCTGGGGGTTGGCAATCAGCCCCAGCATTTT; CDR3aa: CASSPLGVGNQPQHF
d_gene: TRBD1; j_gene: TRBJ2-7; abundance: few; v_gene: TRBV9; CDR3nt: TGTGCCAGCAGCGCCTCCGGGACAGGGAACTACGAGCAGTACTTC; CDR3aa: CASSASGTGNYEQYF
d_gene: TRBD1; j_gene: TRBJ1-2; abundance: -; v_gene: TRBV28; CDR3nt: TGTGCCATCACCGACAGGGTGGATGGCTACACCTTC; CDR3aa: CAITDRVDGYTF
d_gene: -; j_gene: TRBJ2-3; abundance: -; v_gene: TRBV5-1; CDR3nt: TGCGCCAGCAGCCCACCGACGGCGGGGGCCGGGGGCACAGATACGCAGTATTTT; CDR3aa: CASSPPTAGAGGTDTQYF
d_gene: -; j_gene: TRBJ2-5; abundance: -; v_gene: TRBV18; CDR3nt: TGTGCCAGCTCACCTAACCGGGGGCGAGGGGAGACCCAGTACTTC; CDR3aa: CASSPNRGRGETQYF
d_gene: TRBD1; j_gene: TRBJ1-2; abundance: -; v_gene: TRBV6-1; CDR3nt: TGTGCCAGCAGTGAGGGTTGGGACAGGGGGGAGTATGGCTACACCTTC; CDR3aa: CASSEGWDRGEYGYTF
d_gene: TRBD1; j_gene: TRBJ2-7; abundance: -; v_gene: TRBV27; CDR3nt: TGTGCCAGCAGTTTCTTAACAGGGGGTGGCTCCTACGAGCAGTACTTC; CDR3aa: CASSFLTGGGSYEQYF
d_gene: TRBD1; j_gene: TRBJ1-1; abundance: -; v_gene: TRBV27; CDR3nt: TGTGCCAGCAGTCCCCCAGGGACAGGGAACACTGAAGCTTTCTTT; CDR3aa: CASSPPGTGNTEAFF
d_gene: TRBD1; j_gene: TRBJ1-2; abundance: -; v_gene: TRBV29-1; CDR3nt: TGCAGCGGTGGGACAGGGGGCGAGGGCTACACCTTC; CDR3aa: CSGGTGGEGYTF
d_gene: -; j_gene: TRBJ2-2; abundance: -; v_gene: TRBV6-1; CDR3nt: TGTGCCAGCAGTGAATTGTGGGGGGCCGGCGGGGAGCTGTTTTTT; CDR3aa: CASSELWGAGGELFF
d_gene: -; j_gene: TRBJ1-1; abundance: -; v_gene: TRBV3-1/TRBV3-2; CDR3nt: TGTGCCAGCAGCCAAGAAGGAGGGAGCACTGAAGCTTTCTTT; CDR3aa: CASSQEGGSTEAFF
d_gene: TRBD2; j_gene: TRBJ2-5; abundance: -; v_gene: TRBV10-3; CDR3nt: TGTGCCATCAGTGAGACTAGCGGGCAAGAGACCCAGTACTTC; CDR3aa: CAISETSGQETQYF